What follows is one TCR beta chain and its context. The sample comes from a study of blood T cell repertoires in COVID-19. Germline V gene data show CDR1 as KGHSH and CDR2 as LQKENI. The CDR3 totals 12 residues. After removal of 8 bases from V and 8 bases from J, the junction contained 7 bases not matched to a gene. Clones were read by immunoSEQ multiplex PCR, and TCRdb kept only the in-frame ones, dropping some. The profile shows about 46,000 clones, around 80% of them singletons. The sequenced sample consisted of peripheral blood. The rearrangement uses TRBV18 and TRBJ1-2, with 8 positions matching TRBD1. The sequence derives from a man aged 55-75 years with acute or convalescent COVID-19. In DNA form, the CDR3 reads TGTGCCAGCCTTGGACAGGGTGAGGGCTACACCTTC. It codes for CASLGQGEGYTF.